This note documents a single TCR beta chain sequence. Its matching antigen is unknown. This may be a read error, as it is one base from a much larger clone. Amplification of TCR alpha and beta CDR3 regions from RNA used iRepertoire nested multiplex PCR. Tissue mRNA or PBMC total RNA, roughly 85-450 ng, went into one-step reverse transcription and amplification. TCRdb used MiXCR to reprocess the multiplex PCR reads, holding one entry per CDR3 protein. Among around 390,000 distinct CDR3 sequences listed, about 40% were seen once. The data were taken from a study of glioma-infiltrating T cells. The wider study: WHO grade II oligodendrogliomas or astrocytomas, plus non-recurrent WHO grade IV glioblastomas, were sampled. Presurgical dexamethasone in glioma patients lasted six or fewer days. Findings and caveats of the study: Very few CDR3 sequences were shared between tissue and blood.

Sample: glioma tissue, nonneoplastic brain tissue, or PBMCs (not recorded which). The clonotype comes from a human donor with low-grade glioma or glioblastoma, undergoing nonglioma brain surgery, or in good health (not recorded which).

The CDR3 sequence: CSARDSGKSINQPQHF. The CDR3 DNA is TGCAGTGCTAGAGATTCGGGGAAGAGTATCAATCAGCCCCAGCATTTT. V usage is TRBV20-1 and J usage is TRBJ1-5; D not resolved. The germline gives CDR1 DFQATT, CDR2 SNEGSKA (reference sequence). V was trimmed by 0 bases and J by 3 bases, leaving 15 bases between them. The CDR3 consists of 16 residues.